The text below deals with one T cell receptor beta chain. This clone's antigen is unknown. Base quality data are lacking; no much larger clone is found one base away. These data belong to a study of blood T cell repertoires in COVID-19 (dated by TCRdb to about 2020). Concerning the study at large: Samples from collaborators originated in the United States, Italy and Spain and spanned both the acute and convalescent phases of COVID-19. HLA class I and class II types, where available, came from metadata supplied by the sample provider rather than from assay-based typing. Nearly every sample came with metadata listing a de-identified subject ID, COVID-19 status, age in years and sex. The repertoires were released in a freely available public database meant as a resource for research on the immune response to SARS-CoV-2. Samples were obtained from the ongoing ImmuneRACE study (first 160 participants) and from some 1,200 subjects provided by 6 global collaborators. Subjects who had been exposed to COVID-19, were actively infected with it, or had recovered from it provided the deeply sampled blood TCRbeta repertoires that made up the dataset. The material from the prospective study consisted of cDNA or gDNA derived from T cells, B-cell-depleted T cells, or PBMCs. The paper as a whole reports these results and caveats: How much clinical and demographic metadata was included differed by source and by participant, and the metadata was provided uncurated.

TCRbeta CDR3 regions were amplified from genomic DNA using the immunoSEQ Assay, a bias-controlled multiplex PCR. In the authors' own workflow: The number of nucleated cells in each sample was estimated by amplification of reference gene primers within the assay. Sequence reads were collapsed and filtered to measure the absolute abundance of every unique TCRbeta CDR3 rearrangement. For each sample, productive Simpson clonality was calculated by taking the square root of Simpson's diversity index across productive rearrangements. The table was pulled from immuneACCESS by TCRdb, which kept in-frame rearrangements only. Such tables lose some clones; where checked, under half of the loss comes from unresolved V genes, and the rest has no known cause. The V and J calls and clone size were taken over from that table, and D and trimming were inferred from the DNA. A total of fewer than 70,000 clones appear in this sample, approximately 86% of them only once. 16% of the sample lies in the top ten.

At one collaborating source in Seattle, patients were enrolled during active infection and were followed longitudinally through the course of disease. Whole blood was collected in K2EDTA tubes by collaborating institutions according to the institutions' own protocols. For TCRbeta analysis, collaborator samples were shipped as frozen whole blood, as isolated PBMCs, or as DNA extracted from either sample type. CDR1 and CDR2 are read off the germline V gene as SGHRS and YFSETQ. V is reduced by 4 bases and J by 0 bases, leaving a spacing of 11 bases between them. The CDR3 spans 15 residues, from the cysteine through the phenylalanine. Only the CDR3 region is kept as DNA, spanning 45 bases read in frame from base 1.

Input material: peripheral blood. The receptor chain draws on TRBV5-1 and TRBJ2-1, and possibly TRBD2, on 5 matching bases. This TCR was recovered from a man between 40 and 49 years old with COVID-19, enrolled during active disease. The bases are TGCGCCAGCAGCCTGAGGGCGAGCTCCTACAATGAGCAGTTCTTC. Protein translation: CASSLRASSYNEQFF.